The entry below gives a single TCR beta chain sequence along with its context. Its antigen is unidentified. PCR involved 60 Vbeta and 13 Jbeta primers. TCRdb keeps only in-frame clones here, not all; method: immunoSEQ multiplex PCR. Among about 170,000 clones, about 85% were seen once, and the ten largest hold 1%. The sample belongs to a study of cytomegalovirus exposure and HLA in healthy donors. Study-level results: Later, TCR association rates were found to vary by HLA locus, highest for DRB1 and lowest for HLA-C. Altogether, 160 or so TCR beta chains were recorded as cytomegalovirus-associated.

This TCR came from a boy younger than 10 in good health and CMV-seronegative. The sequenced material came from PBMCs.

The CDR3 loop is CASSLGDSGNTIYF. DNA of the CDR3: TGCGCCAGCAGCTTGGGAGACTCTGGAAACACCATATATTTT. This chain uses TRBV5-1 with TRBJ1-3; unclear D gene. The CDR3 is 14 amino acids. V was cut by 0 bases and J by 0 bases, with 4 bases left in between. CDR1 is SGHRS, CDR2 YFSETQ, per germline.